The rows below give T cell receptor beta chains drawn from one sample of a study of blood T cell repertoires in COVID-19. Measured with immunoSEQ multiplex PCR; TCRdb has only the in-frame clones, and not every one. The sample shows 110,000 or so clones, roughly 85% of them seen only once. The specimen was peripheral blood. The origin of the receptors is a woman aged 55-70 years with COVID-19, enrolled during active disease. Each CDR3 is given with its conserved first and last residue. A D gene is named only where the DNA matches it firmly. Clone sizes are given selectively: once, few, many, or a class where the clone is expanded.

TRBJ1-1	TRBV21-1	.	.	CASSRKTGEDGTEAFF	TGTGCCAGCAGCAGAAAGACAGGGGAGGATGGCACTGAAGCTTTCTTT
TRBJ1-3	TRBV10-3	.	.	CAISGQGYTIYF	TGTGCCATCAGTGGGCAGGGTTACACCATATATTTT
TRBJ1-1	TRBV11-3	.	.	CASSSGGARSNTEAFF	TGTGCCAGCAGCTCTGGGGGGGCTCGATCGAACACTGAAGCTTTCTTT
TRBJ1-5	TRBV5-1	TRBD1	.	CASSLGTDNQPQHF	TGCGCCAGCAGCCTCGGGACAGACAATCAGCCCCAGCATTTT
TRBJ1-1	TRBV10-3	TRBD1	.	CAIRTDRDDTEAFF	TGTGCCATCAGAACAGACAGGGATGACACTGAAGCTTTCTTT
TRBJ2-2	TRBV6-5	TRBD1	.	CASIYGTDGELFF	TGTGCCAGCATCTACGGGACAGACGGGGAGCTGTTTTTT
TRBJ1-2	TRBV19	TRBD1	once	CASSPWTGNITPYGYTF	TGTGCCAGTAGTCCCTGGACAGGGAACATCACGCCGTATGGCTACACCTTC
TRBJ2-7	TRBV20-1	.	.	CSARGGYEQYF	TGCAGTGCTAGAGGAGGCTACGAGCAGTACTTC
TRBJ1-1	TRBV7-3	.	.	CASSLTPGTEAFF	TGTGCCAGCAGCTTAACCCCCGGCACTGAAGCTTTCTTT
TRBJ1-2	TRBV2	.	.	CASSMGIGQLYGYTF	TGTGCCAGCAGTATGGGTATCGGACAGCTCTATGGCTACACCTTC
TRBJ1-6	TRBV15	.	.	CATSRGARGITYNSPLHF	TGTGCCACCAGCAGGGGGGCTAGGGGGATCACCTATAATTCACCCCTCCACTTT
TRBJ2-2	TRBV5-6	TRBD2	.	CASSLEGSGANTGELFF	TGTGCCAGCAGCTTGGAAGGGAGCGGGGCAAACACCGGGGAGCTGTTTTTT
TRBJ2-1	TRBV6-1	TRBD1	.	CASSEYGQGLPRLMEQFF	TGTGCCAGCAGTGAATACGGACAGGGGCTGCCAAGGCTTATGGAGCAGTTCTTC
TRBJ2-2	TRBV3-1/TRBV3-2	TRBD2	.	CATHQRGTGELFF	TGTGCCACCCACCAGCGGGGTACCGGGGAGCTGTTTTTT
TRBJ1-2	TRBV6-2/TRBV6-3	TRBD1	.	CASSYSGQGGPGYTF	TGTGCCAGCAGTTACTCGGGACAGGGGGGCCCAGGCTACACCTTC
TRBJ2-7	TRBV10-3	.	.	CATVQGTSYEQYF	TGTGCCACCGTGCAGGGGACCTCCTACGAGCAGTACTTC
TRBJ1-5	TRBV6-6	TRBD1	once	CASSQSPTGGRVQPQHF	TGTGCCAGCAGTCAGAGCCCCACAGGGGGCCGGGTACAGCCCCAGCATTTT
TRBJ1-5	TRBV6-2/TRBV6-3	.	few	CASSYGPSQPQHF	TGTGCCAGCAGTTACGGGCCAAGTCAGCCCCAGCATTTT
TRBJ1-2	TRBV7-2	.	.	CASSPQRGNYGYTF	TGTGCCAGCAGTCCTCAGCGGGGTAACTATGGCTACACCTTC
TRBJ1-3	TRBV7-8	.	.	CASSLLGLSDSGNTIYF	TGTGCCAGCAGCTTATTGGGACTTTCCGACTCTGGAAACACCATATATTTT
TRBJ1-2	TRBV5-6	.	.	CASSLEILLFTNRNYGYTF	TGTGCCAGCAGCTTGGAAATCCTTCTCTTTACGAACAGAAACTATGGCTACACCTTC
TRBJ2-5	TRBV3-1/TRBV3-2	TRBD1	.	CASSHSNRGNQETQYF	TGTGCCAGCAGCCACTCTAACAGGGGGAACCAAGAGACCCAGTACTTC
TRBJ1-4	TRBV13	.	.	CASREGNSNEKLFF	TGTGCCAGCAGGGAGGGCAACTCTAATGAAAAACTGTTTTTT
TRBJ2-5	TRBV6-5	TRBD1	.	CASRGQVQETQYF	TGTGCCAGCCGCGGACAGGTCCAAGAGACCCAGTACTTC
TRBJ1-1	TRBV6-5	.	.	CASRPWGGENTEAFF	TGTGCCAGCAGACCATGGGGCGGAGAGAACACTGAAGCTTTCTTT
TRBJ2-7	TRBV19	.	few	CASSISGSSYEQYF	TGTGCCAGTAGTATATCCGGGAGCTCCTACGAGCAGTACTTC
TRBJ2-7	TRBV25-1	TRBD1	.	CASSDYDRAYEQYF	TGTGCCAGCAGTGATTACGACAGGGCATACGAGCAGTACTTC
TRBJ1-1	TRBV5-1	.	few	CASSLELGENTEAFF	TGCGCCAGCAGCTTGGAGTTAGGGGAGAACACTGAAGCTTTCTTT
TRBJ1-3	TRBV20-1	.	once	CSASDGLPGNTIYF	TGCAGTGCTAGTGACGGACTCCCTGGAAACACCATATATTTT
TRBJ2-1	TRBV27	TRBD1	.	CASSFRSGGYNEQFF	TGTGCCAGCAGTTTTAGGTCAGGGGGCTACAATGAGCAGTTCTTC
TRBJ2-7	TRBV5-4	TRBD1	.	CASTDRGTGTYEQYF	TGTGCCAGCACCGATAGGGGGACAGGAACCTACGAGCAGTACTTC
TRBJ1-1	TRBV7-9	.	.	CASSLSRVEGAFF	TGTGCCAGCAGCTTGAGCAGGGTGGAAGGAGCTTTCTTT
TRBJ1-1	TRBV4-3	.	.	CASSQDWTTDGFF	TGCGCCAGCAGCCAAGATTGGACGACAGACGGTTTCTTT
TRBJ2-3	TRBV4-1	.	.	CASSPGLGRGGTQYF	TGCGCCAGCAGCCCAGGGCTGGGGCGGGGAGGTACGCAGTATTTT
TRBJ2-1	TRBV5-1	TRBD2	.	CASSVAGGVGEQFF	TGCGCCAGCAGCGTAGCGGGGGGAGTCGGTGAGCAGTTCTTC
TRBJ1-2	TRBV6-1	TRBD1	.	CASSEAGTGFYGYTF	TGTGCCAGCAGTGAAGCAGGGACAGGGTTTTATGGCTACACCTTC
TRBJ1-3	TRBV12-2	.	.	CASRLADRAGRVSGNTIYF	TGTGCAAGTCGCTTAGCGGATAGGGCGGGACGAGTCTCTGGAAACACCATATATTTT
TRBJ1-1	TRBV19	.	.	CASSFPQGSEAFF	TGTGCCAGTAGTTTCCCACAGGGTTCTGAAGCTTTCTTT
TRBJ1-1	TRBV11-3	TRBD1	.	CASSLGGQGRTEAFF	TGTGCCAGCAGCTTAGGGGGACAGGGGAGGACTGAAGCTTTCTTT
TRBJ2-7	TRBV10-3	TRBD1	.	CAISERDSSYEQYF	TGTGCCATCAGCGAGAGGGACAGTAGCTACGAGCAGTACTTC
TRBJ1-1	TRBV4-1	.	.	CASSQGRGTGEAFF	TGCGCCAGCAGCCAAGGGAGGGGAACAGGTGAAGCTTTCTTT
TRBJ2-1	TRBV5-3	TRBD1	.	CARSTSVRQGVLNEQFF	TGTGCCAGAAGCACCTCCGTTAGGCAGGGGGTTCTCAATGAGCAGTTCTTC
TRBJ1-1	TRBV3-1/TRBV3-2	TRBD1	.	CASSQEILQGAHAFF	TGTGCCAGCAGCCAAGAGATACTTCAGGGGGCTCACGCTTTCTTT
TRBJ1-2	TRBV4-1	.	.	CASSLFLEGGSYGYTF	TGCGCCAGCAGCCTCTTTTTGGAGGGGGGGAGCTATGGCTACACCTTC
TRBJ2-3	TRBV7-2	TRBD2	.	CASSLVSGAETDTQYF	TGTGCCAGCAGCTTAGTCAGCGGGGCGGAGACAGATACGCAGTATTTT
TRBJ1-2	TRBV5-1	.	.	CASSLGESSSNYGYTF	TGCGCCAGCAGCTTGGGGGAGAGTTCTAGTAACTATGGCTACACCTTC
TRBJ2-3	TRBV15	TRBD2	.	CATSTIAGEADTQYF	TGTGCCACCAGCACCATAGCGGGGGAAGCAGATACGCAGTATTTT
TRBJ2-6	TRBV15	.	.	CATSRDGAGGGANVLTF	TGTGCCACCAGCAGAGATGGGGCTGGCGGTGGGGCCAACGTCCTGACTTTC
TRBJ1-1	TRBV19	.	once	CASTIGQMNTEAFF	TGTGCCAGTACGATAGGACAGATGAACACTGAAGCTTTCTTT
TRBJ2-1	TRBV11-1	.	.	CASSSTQGWNEQFF	TGTGCCAGCAGCTCTACCCAGGGGTGGAATGAGCAGTTCTTC
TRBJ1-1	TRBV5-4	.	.	CASSLSAGSENTEAFF	TGTGCCAGCAGCCTATCCGCAGGGTCCGAGAACACTGAAGCTTTCTTT
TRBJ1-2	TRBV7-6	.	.	CASSSRTAGDYGYTF	TGTGCCAGCAGCTCTCGGACAGCCGGGGACTATGGCTACACCTTC
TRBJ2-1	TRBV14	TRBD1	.	CASSLDRGRDEQFF	TGTGCCAGCAGCCTGGACAGGGGGCGCGATGAGCAGTTCTTC
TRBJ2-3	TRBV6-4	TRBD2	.	CASSDSLAGEADTQYF	TGTGCCAGCAGTGACTCGTTAGCGGGGGAAGCAGATACGCAGTATTTT
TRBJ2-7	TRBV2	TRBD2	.	CASSPRGGLVEQYF	TGTGCCAGCTCGCCTAGGGGAGGGCTAGTTGAGCAGTACTTC
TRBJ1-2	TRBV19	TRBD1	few	CASSTDRGLGYTF	TGTGCCAGTAGTACTGACAGGGGCCTTGGCTACACCTTC
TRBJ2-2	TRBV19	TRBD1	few	CASSIGQGAWVGELFF	TGTGCCAGTAGTATAGGACAGGGGGCGTGGGTCGGGGAGCTGTTTTTT